Reported below is one TCR beta chain. The V and J ends lost 7 bases and 6 bases, in that order; junction bases with no gene match: 5. CDR1 and CDR2 from the germline V gene are LGHDT and YNNKEL (reference sequence). The CDR3 spans 14 residues. The record originates from a study of blood T cell repertoires in COVID-19. TCRdb's copy holds only in-frame clones and misses some; the assay was immunoSEQ multiplex PCR. The sample records approximately 300,000 clones, just under 90% being singletons. Sample: PBMCs or T cells enriched from blood (not recorded which). The gene calls are TRBV3-1 (or the pseudogene TRBV3-2) and TRBJ2-1; TRBD2 agrees at 11 bases. This receptor was taken from a woman aged 25 to 39 who had recovered from COVID-19. The CDR3 sequence: CASTIGLAGNEQFF. The CDR3 DNA reads as TGTGCCAGCACCATCGGACTAGCGGGCAATGAGCAGTTCTTC.